This T cell receptor (beta chain) comes out of a study of Tregs in tolerant kidney transplant recipients. Repertoires were generated with immunoSEQ multiplex PCR, while TCRdb's copy carries only in-frame clones and drops some. The data contain some 55,000 clones, approximately 83% of them singletons. Germline loops: CDR1 SGHNT, CDR2 YYREEE (reference sequence). Trimming removed 2 bases at V and 4 bases at J, with 8 bases between. The CDR3 extends over 13 amino acids. This clonotype was obtained from a human donor who received a combined kidney and bone marrow transplant. The rearrangement links TRBV5-4 to TRBJ2-3, with a weak D call TRBD1 (6 bases). Sample: Tregs from blood, taken before the transplant. CDR3 bases: TGTGCCAGCAGCTTAGGACAGCCAGATACGCAGTATTTT. Protein product: CASSLGQPDTQYF.